This entry lists 18 T cell receptor beta chains sequenced from one sample in a study of metastatic and nonmetastatic thyroid tumors. There were no patients who had received any treatment before thyroid surgery. MiXCR was used by TCRdb to re-call the PCR reads. The sample contains 30,000 to 35,000 clones, 25% to 30% of which appear only once. Sample: blood. The origin of the receptors is a female donor with papillary thyroid cancer or a benign thyroid nodule (not recorded which). Some clones in this sample may be carry-over from other donors' samples.

A single count supports this clone. The genes are TRBV4-2 and TRBJ2-2; 7 bases map to TRBD2. This CDR3 is 17 amino acids long. The V and J ends lost 0 bases and 6 bases, in that order; junction bases with no gene match: 10. CDR1 LGHNA and CDR2 YNFKEQ come from the germline V gene. The CDR3 protein is CASSQDRLAAISGELFF. The CDR3 region has the DNA TGTGCCAGCAGCCAAGACAGGCTAGCGGCGATTTCCGGGGAGCTGTTTTTT.

This clone appeared a few times. This chain joins TRBV12-3 or TRBV12-4 and TRBJ2-7; TRBD2 matches 10 bases. The CDR3 extends over 16 amino acids. The V gene end was trimmed by 6 bases and the J gene end by 5 bases; junction bases not matched to a gene: 13. Here the CDR3 reads CASSAFGLADNHEQYF. CDR3 nucleotides: TGTGCCAGCAGCGCCTTCGGACTAGCGGACAACCACGAGCAGTACTTC.

This clone came up a few times. The rearrangement links TRBV6-1 to TRBJ1-5, with TRBD1 identical over 8 bases. The CDR3 extends over 16 amino acids. Germline V lookup: CDR1 MNHNS, CDR2 SASEGT. The trim removed 4 bases at V and 1 base at J, leaving 6 bases unmatched. In nucleotides, the CDR3 is TGTGCCAGCAGTGTTAACAGGGGGAGGAGCAATCAGCCCCAGCATTTT. Translating gives CASSVNRGRSNQPQHF.

The V gene is TRBV6-2 or TRBV6-3, the J gene TRBJ2-5, with D possibly TRBD2 on 6 matching bases. The CDR3 has 14 residues. Germline CDR1 and CDR2: MNHEY and SVGEGT. Trimming removed 4 bases from V and 5 bases from J, with 14 bases in between. As DNA, the CDR3 is TGTGCCAGCAGTTCGGGGGAGTCTACGGAGACCCAGTACTTC. The encoded protein is CASSSGESTETQYF.

This clone has at least ten counts. This chain uses TRBV25-1 with TRBJ2-4; D unresolved. Per germline, CDR1 MGHDK and CDR2 SYGVNS. CDR3 length: 13 amino acids. V lost 3 bases and J 2 bases, leaving 5 bases between the germline ends. For the CDR3, the DNA is TGTGCCAGCAGTGACAGCTCCAAAAACATTCAGTACTTC. Translated, it gives CASSDSSKNIQYF.

The chain joins TRBV7-9 to TRBJ2-7, with D maybe TRBD2 (7 bases). Germline CDR1 SEHNR, CDR2 FQNEAQ (reference sequence). V was trimmed by 1 base and J by 4 bases, leaving 14 bases between them. The CDR3 extends over 15 amino acids. CDR3: CASSLEGRGPYEQYF. In nucleotides, the CDR3 is TGTGCCAGCAGCTTAGAGGGGCGGGGGCCTTACGAGCAGTACTTC.

Only a few counts were recorded for this clone. In nucleotides, the CDR3 is TGTGCCAGCAGTTTATCCCCAGGCCACTATGGCTACACCTTC. Residues: CASSLSPGHYGYTF. The chain joins TRBV28 to TRBJ1-2, with D uncertain. The CDR3 totals 14 residues. Per the germline V gene, CDR1 is MDHEN and CDR2 is SYDVKM. The ends were cut back, 1 base at V and 3 bases at J, with 9 bases in the middle.

The chain combines TRBV20-1 with TRBJ2-5; maybe TRBD1 (6 bases). Between the trimmed V and J ends, which lost 0 bases and 2 bases, there was a span of 19 bases. The CDR3 loop spans 17 amino acids. The germline V gene has CDR1 DFQATT and CDR2 SNEGSKA (reference sequence). This chain's CDR3 is CSARDLITTGRQETQYF. As DNA, the CDR3 is TGCAGTGCTAGAGACCTAATCACTACAGGGCGACAAGAGACCCAGTACTTC.

V and J are TRBV9 and TRBJ2-3; D may be TRBD1 (5 bases). CDR1 is SGDLS, CDR2 YYNGEE, per germline. The CDR3 spans 15 residues. With 4 bases removed from V and 0 bases from J, the gap between germline ends came to 12 bases. Here the CDR3 DNA reads TGTGCCAGCAGCCCCAGGACAACCAGCACAGATACGCAGTATTTT. It translates to CASSPRTTSTDTQYF. Looking up the rest from reference TRBV9 and TRBJ2-3 gives the full variable domain: DSGVTQTPKHLITATGQRVTLRCSPRSGDLSVYWYQQSLDQGLQFLIQYYNGEERAKGNILERFSAQQFPDLHSELNLSSLELGDSALYFCASSPRTTSTDTQYFGPGTRLTVL.

The rearrangement joins TRBV7-3 to TRBJ2-3; 9 bases align to TRBD1. V shed 3 bases, J shed 5 bases, and the junction held 6 bases outside the gene matches. CDR1 and CDR2 from the germline V gene are SGHTA and FQGTGA. The CDR3 consists of 15 residues. CDR3 protein: CASSFLGQGKDTQYF. The CDR3 nucleotides read TGTGCCAGCAGCTTTCTAGGACAGGGGAAAGATACGCAGTATTTT.

The sample holds a few counts of this clone. V and J are TRBV28 and TRBJ2-7; 7 positions match TRBD1. From germline, CDR1 is MDHEN and CDR2 SYDVKM. The V gene end was trimmed by 4 bases and the J gene end by 2 bases; junction bases not matched to a gene: 8. This CDR3 spans 15 amino acids. For the CDR3, the DNA is TGTGCCAGCAGTTCCTTGGACAGGCTCCCCTACGAGCAGTACTTC. Protein: CASSSLDRLPYEQYF. The variable domain in full, with the rest retrieved from reference TRBV28 and TRBJ2-7, is DVKVTQSSRYLVKRTGEKVFLECVQDMDHENMFWYRQDPGLGLRLIYFSYDVKMKEKGDIPEGYSVSREKKERFSLILESASTNQTSMYLCASSSLDRLPYEQYFGPGTRLTVT.

The V and J genes are TRBV11-2 and TRBJ2-1, with 7 bases that match TRBD2. The CDR3 has 16 amino acids. Unmatched junction bases numbered 8, after V lost 3 bases and J lost 3 bases. The germline V gene encodes CDR1 SGHAT and CDR2 FQNNGV. The CDR3 DNA reads TGTGCCAGCAGCTTTGGGTACGCGGGAGTCTACAATGAGCAGTTCTTC. Its translation: CASSFGYAGVYNEQFF. The full variable domain, with the rest looked up from reference TRBV11-2 and TRBJ2-1, is EAGVAQSPRYKIIEKRQSVAFWCNPISGHATLYWYQQILGQGPKLLIQFQNNGVVDDSQLPKDRFSAERLKGVDSTLKIQPAKLEDSAVYLCASSFGYAGVYNEQFFGPGTRLTVL.

The V call is TRBV4-1, the J call TRBJ1-1; a weak D match, TRBD1 (5 bases). The CDR3 consists of 14 residues. Germline CDR1 MGHRA, CDR2 YSYEKL. Trimming removed 5 bases from V and 1 base from J, with 11 bases in between. CDR3 amino acids: CASSLGAKNTEAFF. CDR3 sequence (DNA): TGCGCCAGCAGCTTAGGGGCGAAGAACACTGAAGCTTTCTTT.

This chain links TRBV7-2 with TRBJ2-3, with D unresolved. Trimming took 1 base from V and 6 from J, leaving 5 bases between them. The germline V gene has CDR1 SGHTA and CDR2 FQGNSA. CDR3 length: 12 amino acids. DNA of the CDR3: TGTGCCAGCAGCTTAGATAGCGATACGCAGTATTTT. Encoded protein: CASSLDSDTQYF. The whole variable domain, filled in from reference TRBV7-2 and TRBJ2-3, reads GAGVSQSPSNKVTEKGKDVELRCDPISGHTALYWYRQSLGQGLEFLIYFQGNSAPDKSGLPSDRFSAERTGGSVSTLTIQRTQQEDSAVYLCASSLDSDTQYFGPGTRLTVL.

This clone came up a few times. A read error may produce the germline difference seen at one junction end. The V gene is TRBV12-5, the J gene TRBJ2-1, with D perhaps matching TRBD2 (6 bases). The CDR3 is 12 residues long. The germline gives CDR1 LGHNT, CDR2 FRNRAP. CDR3 in DNA: TGTGCTAGTGGGCGGGACCGGTCGGGGTTGATCTTC. Its translation: CASGRDRSGLIF. The full variable domain, its missing parts supplied by reference TRBV12-5 and TRBJ2-1, is DARVTQTPRHKVTEMGQEVTMRCQPILGHNTVFWYRQTMMQGLELLAYFRNRAPLDDSGMPKDRFSAEMPDATLATLKIQPSEPRDSAVYFCASGRDRSGLIFGPGTRLTVL.

Turning to this clone: Compared with germline, one end of the junction differs, possibly owing to a read error. CDR3 in DNA: TGTGCCAGCAGCTCAGGGACTAGCGGGAGTTCCTACGATGAGCAGTTCTTC. This gives the protein CASSSGTSGSSYDEQFF. This chain joins TRBV11-1 and TRBJ2-1; 14 nucleotides agree with TRBD2. From germline, CDR1 is SGHAT and CDR2 FQDESV (reference sequence). The CDR3 is 17 residues long.

V usage is TRBV27 and J usage is TRBJ2-7; weak D call: TRBD1 (6 bases). V was trimmed by 4 bases and J by 6 bases, leaving 13 bases between them. Germline assignment: CDR1 MNHEY and CDR2 SMNVEV (reference sequence). The CDR3 consists of 13 residues. DNA of the CDR3: TGTGCCAGCAGTTCGAACGACAGGTTCGAGCAGTACTTC. This codes for CASSSNDRFEQYF.

The V gene is TRBV28, the J gene TRBJ2-7; 7 bases fit TRBD2. The CDR3 contains 10 residues. V lost 5 bases, J lost 13 bases, and 5 bases stayed unmatched. The germline CDR1 and CDR2 sequences are MDHEN and SYDVKM. For the CDR3, the DNA is TGTGCCAGCAGTGCGGGGGAGTTATACTTC. Amino acid sequence: CASSAGELYF.